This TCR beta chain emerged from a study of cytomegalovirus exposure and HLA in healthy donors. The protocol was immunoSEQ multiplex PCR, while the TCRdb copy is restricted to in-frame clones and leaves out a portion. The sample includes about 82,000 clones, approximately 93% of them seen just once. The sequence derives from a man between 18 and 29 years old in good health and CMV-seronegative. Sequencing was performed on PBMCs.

In nucleotides, the CDR3 is TGTGCCAGCAGAGAGCAGGGGGTTGGAGAGACCCAGTACTTC. Translating it yields CASREQGVGETQYF. The chain has TRBV6-6 and TRBJ2-5; TRBD1 agrees at 7 bases. CDR1 and CDR2 from the germline V gene are MNHNY and SVGAGI (reference sequence). V shed 6 bases, J shed 4 bases, and the junction held 8 bases outside the gene matches. This CDR3 has 14 residues.